The source of this T cell receptor beta chain is a study of cytomegalovirus exposure and HLA in healthy donors. PCR used 60 Vbeta primers and 13 Jbeta primers. Profiling relied on immunoSEQ multiplex PCR, and the TCRdb table lists in-frame clones only, not all of them. The repertoire holds some 110,000 clones, with around 68% as singletons. The sample comprised PBMCs. The receptor comes from a woman aged 50 to 60 in good health and CMV-seropositive.

CDR3 region: CASSSEKDIQETQYF. CDR3 DNA: TGCGCCAGCAGCTCGGAGAAGGACATCCAAGAGACCCAGTACTTC. This chain uses TRBV5-1 with TRBJ2-5; D may be TRBD1 (5 bases). V was cut by 3 bases and J by 1 base, with 13 bases left in between. CDR1 and CDR2 from the germline V gene are SGHRS and YFSETQ. The CDR3 has 15 residues.